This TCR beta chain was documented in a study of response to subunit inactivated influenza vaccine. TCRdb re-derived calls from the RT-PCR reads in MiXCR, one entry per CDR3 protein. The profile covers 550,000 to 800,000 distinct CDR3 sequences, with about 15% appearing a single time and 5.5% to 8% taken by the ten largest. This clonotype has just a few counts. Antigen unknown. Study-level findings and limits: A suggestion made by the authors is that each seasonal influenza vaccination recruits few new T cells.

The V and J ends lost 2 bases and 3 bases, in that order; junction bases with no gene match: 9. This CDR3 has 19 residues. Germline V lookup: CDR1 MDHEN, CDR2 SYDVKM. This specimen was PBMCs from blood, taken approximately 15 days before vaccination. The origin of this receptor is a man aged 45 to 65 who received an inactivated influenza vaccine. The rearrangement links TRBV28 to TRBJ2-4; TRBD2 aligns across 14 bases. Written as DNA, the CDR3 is TGTGCCAGCAGTTTACGTCGACTAGCGGGGGGGTCGGGCAAAAACATTCAGTACTTC. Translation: CASSLRRLAGGSGKNIQYF.